A single sample is the source of the 8 T cell receptor beta chains below, sequenced in a study of molecular identifiers for immune sequencing clone quantification. MiXCR, run by TCRdb on the PCR reads, gives a single entry per CDR3 protein. The table shows more than 50,000 distinct CDR3 sequences, with about 19% occurring only once. The sequenced sample consisted of naive CD8+ T cells from blood, with Jurkat cell RNA spiked in. Subset here: FACS-sorted CD8+CD4-CCR7+CD45RA+ naive T cells. These receptors all come from a human donor in good health. Some libraries in this study had Jurkat cell RNA spiked in.

Notes on this clonotype: A much larger clonotype is one base distant, so this may be a read error. The J gene is TRBJ2-1, the V gene TRBV7-9; D gene uncertain. CDR1 is SEHNR, CDR2 FQNEAQ, per germline (reference sequence). This CDR3 is built from 14 residues. V was trimmed by 10 bases and J by 2 bases, leaving 15 bases between them. DNA of the CDR3: TGTGCCACGTACAACGCGAGAACCTACAATGAGCAGTTCTTC. Its protein is CATYNARTYNEQFF.

This clonotype appeared a few times. The J gene is TRBJ2-5, the V gene TRBV5-6; D unresolved. V was clipped by 0 bases and J by 5 bases, with 5 bases between them. The germline V gene has CDR1 SGHDT and CDR2 YYEEEE. This CDR3 contains 12 residues. CDR3 in DNA: TGTGCCAGCAGCTTGGGGCATGAGACCCAGTACTTC. Residues: CASSLGHETQYF.

Ten or more counts support this clonotype. Here the CDR3 DNA reads TGTGCCAGCAGCTCGACTAGCGGGAGGTTGGGTTCCTACGAGCAGTACTTC. Its protein product is CASSSTSGRLGSYEQYF. The chain carries TRBV7-8 and TRBJ2-7; 13 bases line up with TRBD2. The V gene end was trimmed by 4 bases and the J gene end by 1 base; junction bases not matched to a gene: 7. The germline CDR1 and CDR2 sequences are SGHVS and FQNEAQ. The CDR3 has 17 amino acids.

Points on this clonotype: This may arise from a read error, as a much more abundant clone is one base away. The chain couples TRBV19 to TRBJ2-7, with 7 nucleotides matching TRBD2. V shed 3 bases and J 2 bases; nucleotides not matched to a gene: 4. The CDR3 sequence is 14 residues long. CDR1 LNHDA and CDR2 SQIVND come from the germline V gene (reference sequence). This CDR3 reads CASSIGLGPYEQYF. The CDR3 coding sequence is TGTGCCAGTAGTATCGGACTAGGTCCCTACGAGCAGTACTTC.

Many counts were recorded for this clonotype. This rearrangement joins TRBV7-8 to TRBJ1-5, with no clear D. CDR1 and CDR2 from the germline V gene are SGHVS and FQNEAQ. The germline V and J ends were trimmed by 3 bases and 6 bases, with 6 bases remaining between them. There are 12 residues in the CDR3. The CDR3 DNA reads TGTGCCAGCAGCTTGGAAGGTCAGCCCCAGCATTTT. It codes for CASSLEGQPQHF.

This clonotype was detected ten times or more. The chain links TRBV3-1 to TRBJ1-2; TRBD1 agrees at 8 bases. Germline lookup yields CDR1 LGHDT and CDR2 YNNKEL (reference sequence). The CDR3 covers 13 residues. J gave up 4 bases and V 4 bases, and 2 bases lay outside the gene matches. The CDR3 is CASSPGTGYGYTF. CDR3 DNA sequence: TGTGCCAGCAGCCCGGGGACAGGCTATGGCTACACCTTC.

This clonotype was seen at least ten times. The V gene is TRBV4-1, the J gene TRBJ2-1; TRBD2 aligns across 8 bases. V was pared by 1 base and J by 4 bases, with 3 bases of the junction left unmatched. The germline CDR1 and CDR2 sequences are MGHRA and YSYEKL. This CDR3 contains 15 residues. CDR3 coding DNA: TGCGCCAGCAGCCAAGTACTAGCGGTATACAATGAGCAGTTCTTC. Protein sequence: CASSQVLAVYNEQFF.

This clonotype has a count of ten or more. The rearrangement uses TRBV7-9 and TRBJ2-5; no clear D gene. V was shortened by 5 bases and J by 4 bases, with 11 bases between the two germline ends. Per germline, CDR1 SEHNR and CDR2 FQNEAQ (reference sequence). The CDR3 runs 13 residues. CDR3 loop: CASSPPLGETQYF. Written as DNA, the CDR3 is TGTGCCAGCAGCCCACCCCTCGGAGAGACCCAGTACTTC.